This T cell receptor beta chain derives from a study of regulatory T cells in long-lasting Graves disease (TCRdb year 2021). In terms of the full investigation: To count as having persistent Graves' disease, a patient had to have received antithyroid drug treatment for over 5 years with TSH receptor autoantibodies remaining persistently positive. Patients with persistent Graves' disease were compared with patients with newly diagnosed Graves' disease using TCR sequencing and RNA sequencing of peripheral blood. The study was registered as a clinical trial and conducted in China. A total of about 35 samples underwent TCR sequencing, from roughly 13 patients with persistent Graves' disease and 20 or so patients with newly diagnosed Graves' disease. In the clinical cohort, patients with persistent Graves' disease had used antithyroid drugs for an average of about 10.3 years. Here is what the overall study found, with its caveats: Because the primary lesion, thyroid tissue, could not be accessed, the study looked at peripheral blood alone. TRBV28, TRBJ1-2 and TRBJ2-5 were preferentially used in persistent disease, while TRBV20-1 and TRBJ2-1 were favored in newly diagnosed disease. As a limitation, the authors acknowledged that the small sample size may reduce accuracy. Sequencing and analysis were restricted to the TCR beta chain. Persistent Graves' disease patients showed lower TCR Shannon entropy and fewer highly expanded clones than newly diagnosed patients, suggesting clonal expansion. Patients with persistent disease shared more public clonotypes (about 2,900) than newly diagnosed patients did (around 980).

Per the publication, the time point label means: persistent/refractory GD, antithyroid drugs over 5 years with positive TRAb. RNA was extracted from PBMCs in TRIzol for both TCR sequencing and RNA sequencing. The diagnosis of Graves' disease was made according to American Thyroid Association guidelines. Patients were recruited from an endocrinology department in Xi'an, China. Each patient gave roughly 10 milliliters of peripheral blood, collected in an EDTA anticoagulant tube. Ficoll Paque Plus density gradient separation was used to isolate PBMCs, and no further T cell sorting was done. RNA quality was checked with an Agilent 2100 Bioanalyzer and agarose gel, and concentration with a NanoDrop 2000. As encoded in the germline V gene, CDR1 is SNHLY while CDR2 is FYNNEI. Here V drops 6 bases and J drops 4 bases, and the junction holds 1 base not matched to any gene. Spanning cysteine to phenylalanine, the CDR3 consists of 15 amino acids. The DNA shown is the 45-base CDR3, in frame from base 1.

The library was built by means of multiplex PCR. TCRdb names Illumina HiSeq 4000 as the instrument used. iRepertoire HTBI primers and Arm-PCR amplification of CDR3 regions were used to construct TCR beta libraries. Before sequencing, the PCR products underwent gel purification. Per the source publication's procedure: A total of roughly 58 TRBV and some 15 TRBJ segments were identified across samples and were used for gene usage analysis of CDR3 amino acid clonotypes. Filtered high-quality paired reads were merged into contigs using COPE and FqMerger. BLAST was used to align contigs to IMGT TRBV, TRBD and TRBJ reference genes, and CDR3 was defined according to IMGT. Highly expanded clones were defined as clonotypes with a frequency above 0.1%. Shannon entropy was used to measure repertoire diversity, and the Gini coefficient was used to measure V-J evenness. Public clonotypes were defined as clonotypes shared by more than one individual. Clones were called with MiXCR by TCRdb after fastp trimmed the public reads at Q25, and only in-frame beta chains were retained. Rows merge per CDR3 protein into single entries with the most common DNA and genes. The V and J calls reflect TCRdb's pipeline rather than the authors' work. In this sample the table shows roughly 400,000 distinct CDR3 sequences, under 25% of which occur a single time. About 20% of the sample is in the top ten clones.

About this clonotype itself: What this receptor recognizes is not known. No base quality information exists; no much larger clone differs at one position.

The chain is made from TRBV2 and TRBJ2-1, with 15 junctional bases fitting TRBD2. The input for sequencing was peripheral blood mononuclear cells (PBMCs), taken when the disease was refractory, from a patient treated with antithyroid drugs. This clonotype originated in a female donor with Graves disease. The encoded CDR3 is CASRGTSGRYNEQFF. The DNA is TGTGCCAGCAGGGGGACTAGCGGGAGGTACAATGAGCAGTTCTTC.